In this sample, the clone carrying this TCR beta chain turned up a few times. This sample was taken from a study of blood T cell repertoires in COVID-19. Here immunoSEQ multiplex PCR was the method, and the copy in TCRdb shows in-frame clones only, minus some. Here the sample spans 100,000 or so clones, roughly 90% being singletons. The CDR3 loop spans 17 amino acids. In germline, CDR1 is MNHNS, CDR2 SASEGT. J lost 4 bases, V lost 2 bases, and 10 bases had no gene match. This sequence was found in an older woman with acute or convalescent COVID-19. This rearrangement joins TRBV6-1 to TRBJ2-1, with TRBD2 matching over 8 bases. The specimen was peripheral blood. The CDR3: CASSEPPRSGGYNEQFF. CDR3 nucleotides: TGTGCCAGCAGTGAACCCCCTAGGAGCGGGGGTTACAATGAGCAGTTCTTC.